The present T cell receptor (beta chain) was sequenced within a study of T-cell memory formation after mild COVID-19. About the research overall: In these data, TCR clusters were largely donor specific.

Study-wide points: CD4+ contracting clones were mainly CM and EM; CD8+ ones, EMRA.

The CDR3 covers 16 residues. Germline assignment: CDR1 SGHVS and CDR2 FNYEAQ. V was trimmed by 5 bases and J by 8 bases, leaving 24 bases between them. TCRdb ran MiXCR on the 5' RACE reads and lists one entry per CDR3 protein. The table includes roughly 52,000 distinct CDR3 sequences, approximately 7.6% detected once. This clonotype was seen only a few times. Its matching antigen is unknown. This receptor was taken from a man aged 18 to 29 who had mild COVID-19 (a few samples of this study predate the infection). Cell type and time point are not known. The sequencing input was PBMCs or a T cell subset sorted from them (not recorded which). This rearrangement joins TRBV7-6 to TRBJ1-2, with D maybe TRBD1 (5 bases). The CDR3 region has the DNA TGTGCCAGCAGCCGAGCGGAGCACGCAGGGCTTCAGGGCTACACCTTC. It yields the protein CASSRAEHAGLQGYTF.